These 21 T cell receptor beta chains came from one sample sequenced in a study of CD8 T cells in Susac syndrome. RNA was extracted with the RNeasy kit, and a quantity of 0.5 to 1 ug was reverse transcribed using random hexamers. Each CDR3 protein is one row after TCRdb ran MiXCR on the immunoSEQ multiplex PCR reads. The table includes 80,000 or so distinct CDR3 sequences, 95% to 96% detected once. What was sequenced was CD8+ T cells from PBMCs. All receptors derive from a human donor with Susac syndrome.

The V call is TRBV29-1, the J call TRBJ2-2; no reliable D call. V lost 1 base and J lost 2, with 5 bases in between. CDR1 and CDR2 (germline): SQVTM, ANQGSEA. The CDR3 has 13 amino acids. In DNA form, the CDR3 reads TGCAGCGTTGAAGGGGTTAACACCGGGGAGCTGTTTTTT. It codes for CSVEGVNTGELFF.

The chain couples TRBV15 to TRBJ2-5; TRBD1 might be the D (6 bases). The CDR3 totals 13 residues. V dropped 5 bases and J dropped 7 bases, with 14 bases sitting between them. CDR1 LNHNV and CDR2 YYDKDF come from the germline V gene (reference sequence). Written as DNA, the CDR3 is TGTGCCACCAGCGGGGGCCAGGACGGGACCCAGTACTTC. This gives the protein CATSGGQDGTQYF.

The chain carries TRBV20-1 and TRBJ2-3; 7 nucleotides align to TRBD1. The junction had 6 bases not matched to a gene; V was cut back by 3 bases and J by 3 bases. The CDR3 is made up of 14 amino acids. CDR1 DFQATT and CDR2 SNEGSKA come from the germline V gene (reference sequence). CDR3 sequence reads: CSARFGTATDTQYF. CDR3 nucleotide sequence: TGCAGTGCTAGGTTCGGGACAGCGACAGATACGCAGTATTTT.

This clonotype appeared a few times. The chain combines TRBV11-2 with TRBJ2-1; 10 bases align to TRBD1. CDR1 is SGHAT, CDR2 FQNNGV, per germline. The CDR3 has 16 amino acids. Trimming removed 4 bases from V and 0 bases from J; junction bases left unmatched: 3. CDR3 protein: CASSSRDRGSYNEQFF. The DNA of the CDR3 is TGTGCCAGCAGCTCCCGGGACAGGGGCTCCTACAATGAGCAGTTCTTC.

The V gene is TRBV9, the J gene TRBJ2-4, with a weak D call TRBD1 (5 bases). Per the germline V gene, CDR1 is SGDLS and CDR2 is YYNGEE. The length of the CDR3 is 15 residues. Trimming stripped 0 bases from V and 0 bases from J, with 7 bases between. The CDR3 coding sequence is TGTGCCAGCAGCGTAGGGCAGGGAGCCAAAAACATTCAGTACTTC. As protein: CASSVGQGAKNIQYF.

The chain links TRBV20-1 to TRBJ1-6; TRBD1 agrees at 10 bases. This CDR3 contains 16 residues. The V and J ends lost 6 bases and 4 bases, in that order; junction bases with no gene match: 9. Germline V gene lookup returns CDR1 DFQATT and CDR2 SNEGSKA (reference sequence). CDR3 residues: CSARDRGRDYNSPLHF. CDR3 DNA: TGCAGTGCACGAGACAGGGGGCGAGATTATAATTCACCCCTCCACTTT.

The chain joins TRBV29-1 to TRBJ1-5, with D hard to call. CDR3 size: 12 residues. Germline values: CDR1 SQVTM, CDR2 ANQGSEA. Trimming left V 4 bases short and J 7 bases short, with 11 bases between. CDR3 nucleotides: TGCAGCGTTGGAAGGGAAGGGCAGCCCCAGCATTTT. It yields the protein CSVGREGQPQHF.

The gene calls are TRBV20-1 and TRBJ1-2; possible D gene TRBD1, 6 bases. Germline CDR1 is DFQATT and CDR2 is SNEGSKA (reference sequence). The V end lost 3 bases, the J end lost 0 bases, and 11 bases lay between the germline ends. CDR3 length equals 14 residues. The CDR3 loop reads CSARLGGANYGYTF. CDR3 sequence (DNA): TGCAGTGCTAGGCTGGGGGGCGCTAACTATGGCTACACCTTC.

The chain joins TRBV7-2 to TRBJ2-4, with D tentatively TRBD2 (6 bases). Trimming cost V 5 bases and J 0 bases, with 14 bases left between them. The CDR3 consists of 16 residues. Germline V gene lookup returns CDR1 SGHTA and CDR2 FQGNSA. The CDR3 region has the DNA TGTGCCAGCAGCCCCGAGTGGGGGGTAGCCAAAAACATTCAGTACTTC. Residues: CASSPEWGVAKNIQYF.

This clonotype has only one observation. The gene calls are TRBV5-6 and TRBJ2-2; no clear D. Between the trimmed V and J ends, which lost 4 bases and 6 bases, there was a span of 10 bases. The germline V gene has CDR1 SGHDT and CDR2 YYEEEE. CDR3 length: 13 residues. CDR3 sequence (DNA): TGTGCCAGCAGCCCGATAGGAGCCGGGGAGCTGTTTTTT. This gives the protein CASSPIGAGELFF.

The V and J genes are TRBV5-1 and TRBJ1-5; D is unclear. Germline V gives CDR1 SGHRS, CDR2 YFSETQ. The CDR3 is 15 amino acids. The V end was cut by 4 bases, the J end by 0 bases, with 11 bases between. The CDR3 sequence: CASSPTGISNQPQHF. CDR3 bases: TGCGCCAGCAGCCCAACGGGGATTAGCAATCAGCCCCAGCATTTT.

This clonotype was counted a few times. The V and J genes are TRBV28 and TRBJ2-5, with 7 bases aligning to TRBD2. The junction had 3 bases not matched to a gene; V was cut back by 3 bases and J by 5 bases. Per the germline V gene, CDR1 is MDHEN and CDR2 is SYDVKM. There are 13 residues in the CDR3. In DNA, the CDR3 is TGTGCCAGCAGTTTGGGAGGGTGGGAGACCCAGTACTTC. This sequence encodes CASSLGGWETQYF.

This chain connects TRBV12-3 or TRBV12-4 to TRBJ1-5; maybe TRBD1 (5 bases). V lost 3 bases and J 9 bases, leaving 15 bases between the germline ends. The CDR3 is 14 amino acids. CDR3 bases: TGTGCCAGCAGTTTGTCCAGCGTCGGGGGGCCCCAGCATTTT. Amino acid sequence: CASSLSSVGGPQHF.

This chain's CDR3 is CASSYKGAGEQYF. DNA for the CDR3: TGTGCCAGCAGCTACAAGGGGGCCGGGGAGCAGTACTTC. The chain has TRBV28 and TRBJ2-7, with 7 bases lining up with TRBD1. The V gene's germline CDR1 is MDHEN and CDR2 SYDVKM. J lost 7 bases, V lost 6 bases, and 9 bases had no gene match. The CDR3 contains 13 residues.

V is TRBV4-1 and J is TRBJ2-7; D assignment may be TRBD1 or TRBD2 (5 bases each). The CDR3 loop spans 15 amino acids. The ends were cut back, 4 bases at V and 0 bases at J, with 13 bases in the middle. The germline CDR1 and CDR2 sequences are MGHRA and YSYEKL. The CDR3 DNA is TGCGCCAGCAGCCGGGACGGGTCCGGCTCCTACGAGCAGTACGTC. Translating gives CASSRDGSGSYEQYV.

The rearrangement links TRBV6-2 or TRBV6-3 to TRBJ2-7; D may be TRBD1 or TRBD2 (5 bases each). The germline CDR1 and CDR2 sequences are MNHEY and SVGEGT. The CDR3 has 15 amino acids. V shed 0 bases and J shed 4 bases, with 13 bases lying between them. CDR3 loop: CASSYSRDGGYEQYF. Written as DNA, the CDR3 is TGTGCCAGCAGTTACTCCCGGGACGGCGGTTACGAGCAGTACTTC.

The chain is built from TRBV15 and TRBJ2-7; either TRBD1 or TRBD2 may fit D (6 bases each). Germline V gene data show CDR1 as LNHNV and CDR2 as YYDKDF (reference sequence). This CDR3 comprises 13 residues. Trimming left V 3 bases short and J 6 bases short, with 12 bases between. CDR3 coding DNA: TGTGCCACCAGCAGGGGGGCCGGGAGCGAGCAGTACTTC. Its translation: CATSRGAGSEQYF.

The gene calls are TRBV7-2 and TRBJ2-3; no clear D. Trimming removed 5 bases at V and 7 bases at J, with 13 bases between. The CDR3 extends over 13 amino acids. From germline, CDR1 is SGHTA and CDR2 FQGNSA. The CDR3 reads CASSPLDWNTQYF. The CDR3 nucleotides read TGTGCCAGCAGCCCACTCGACTGGAATACGCAGTATTTT.

This sequence joins TRBV6-5 and TRBJ2-5; D is uncertain. The CDR3 covers 14 residues. Trimming cost V 3 bases and J 5 bases, with 13 bases left between them. CDR1 is MNHEY and CDR2 is SVGAGI in the germline V gene. CDR3: CASSYLSDGETQYF. The CDR3 DNA is TGTGCCAGCAGTTATTTGAGCGACGGGGAGACCCAGTACTTC.

This chain uses TRBV7-8 with TRBJ1-5; perhaps TRBD1 as D (6 bases). CDR3 size: 15 residues. Germline V CDR1 and CDR2: SGHVS, FQNEAQ. V lost 5 bases, J lost 4 bases, and 15 bases lay in between. CDR3 amino acids: CASSAVQGPNQPQHF. In nucleotides, the CDR3 is TGTGCCAGCAGCGCCGTACAGGGCCCTAATCAGCCCCAGCATTTT.

The chain joins TRBV9 to TRBJ1-2; possible D gene TRBD1, 5 bases. Germline V lookup: CDR1 SGDLS, CDR2 YYNGEE. The CDR3 has 14 amino acids. Trimming shortened V by 0 bases and J by 3 bases, and 9 bases separated the two germline ends. The CDR3 here is CASSVGGTDYGYTF. CDR3 in DNA: TGTGCCAGCAGCGTAGGCGGGACTGACTATGGCTACACCTTC.